These T cell receptor beta chains were read from a single sample in a study of blood T cell repertoires in COVID-19. Data came from immunoSEQ multiplex PCR; TCRdb stores just in-frame clones and leaves some out. The repertoire has some 79,000 clones, around 89% of them found once; the top ten carry 11% to 15%. The sequencing sample was made of peripheral blood. The receptors come from a man between 65 and 79 years old with active or convalescent COVID-19. Each CDR3 is given without its conserved first and last residue.

J gene,V gene,CDR3 length,CDR3 protein
TRBJ2-1,TRBV5-1,13,ASSLDGGAYNEQF
TRBJ2-7,TRBV19,14,ASSTPGTSGTYEQY
TRBJ2-1,TRBV7-2,13,ASSWWTSGRGMQF
TRBJ1-6,TRBV11-2,13,ASSRRSSYNSPLH
TRBJ1-5,TRBV28,11,ASSFRGRQPQH
TRBJ2-7,TRBV2,10,ASRQGGYEQY
TRBJ1-5,TRBV6-6,13,ASSFGGQTNQPQH
TRBJ1-1,TRBV10-3,10,AISEGAYEAF
TRBJ2-4,TRBV27,14,ASSSPWGPLGNIQY
TRBJ1-2,TRBV19,12,ASSDGTANYGYT
TRBJ1-2,TRBV5-6,13,ASSLQTGKSYGYT
TRBJ2-2,TRBV19,11,ASKVGGPGELF
TRBJ1-2,TRBV6-5,12,ASRIQGGGYGYT
TRBJ1-1,TRBV4-1,15,ASSPLGQGSWDTEAF
TRBJ2-3,TRBV9,13,ASSVRQGSTDTQY
TRBJ2-7,TRBV7-2,14,ASSLSGTPPPYEQY
TRBJ2-1,TRBV5-1,13,ASSSLAGAFNEQF
TRBJ1-1,TRBV18,14,ASSPFPTGMNTEAF
TRBJ1-1,TRBV6-5,13,ASSYSSGTGAEAF
TRBJ1-4,TRBV2,11,ASTGQGVEKLF
TRBJ2-7,TRBV6-5,13,ASSLRPSGPYEQY
TRBJ1-1,TRBV30,13,AWRNAELSRTEAF
TRBJ2-7,TRBV19,12,ASSKGQDRYEQY
TRBJ1-5,TRBV6-1,14,ASSDEQGGSNQPQH
TRBJ2-2,TRBV5-1,14,ASSRGTSGNAGELF
TRBJ2-2,TRBV4-1,12,ASSQGGVPGELF
TRBJ2-7,TRBV29-1,10,SVEGQGYEQY
TRBJ2-7,TRBV28,10,ASSFQRYEQY
TRBJ1-2,TRBV6-5,11,ASSYFGGLGYT
TRBJ1-2,TRBV30,10,AWSQQGNGYT
TRBJ1-2,TRBV28,11,ASSRDFDYGYT
TRBJ2-3,TRBV18,16,ASSPFKAGPLTTDTQY
TRBJ2-5,TRBV5-4,12,ASSSTGDQETQY
TRBJ1-1,TRBV7-3,12,ASSLTGANTEAF
TRBJ1-4,TRBV5-6,12,ASRNGPTNEKLF